This paragraph covers one T cell receptor beta chain sequence. This receptor's antigen is unknown. This likely comes from a read error, as the CDR3 has no conserved phenylalanine or tryptophan at its end. Because the CDR3's place on the DNA is in doubt, the DNA is left out and the CDR3 is given as listed by TCRdb. These data belong to a study of T cells in Graves' hyperthyroidism and ophthalmopathy (dated by TCRdb to the late 2010s). Regarding the study in general: Peripheral blood samples were taken at the time of initial diagnosis, prior to any treatment. A discovery cohort of about a hundred patients, 43 with Graves' ophthalmopathy and about 58 with stable Graves' hyperthyroidism, was used to find distinguishing TCR V-J signatures. Prospective prediction of ophthalmopathy was tested in an independent validation cohort of under 20 hyperthyroidism patients and 15 to 17 patients who later progressed to ophthalmopathy. The 100 discovery patients were randomly split 7:3 into training and test sets. In more than five Graves' hyperthyroidism patients, the study also compared T-cell repertoires from thyroid tissue with T-cell repertoires from blood. After blood sampling, hyperthyroidism patients were treated with methimazole at a starting dose of 30 mg daily, and ophthalmopathy patients were treated with high-dose intravenous methylprednisolone. TCR Vbeta CDR3 sequencing of 130 to 150 peripheral blood samples (around 45 ophthalmopathy, around 80 hyperthyroidism and approximately 17 progressor patients) is reported in the paper.

Study-wide findings and limitations: No statistical method was used to set the sample size in advance, and investigators knew the group allocation. A model built on a 13 V-J signature distinguished ophthalmopathy from stable hyperthyroidism, reaching approximately 89% sensitivity and 81% to 83% specificity in cross-validation and 80%/75% in testing. Most expanded thyroid clonotypes (frequency above 0.001) were also detected in blood, a finding suggesting that blood repertoires may reflect thyroid immune responses. In validation, the model predicted progression to ophthalmopathy with about 71% sensitivity and around 72% specificity, a median of roughly seven months before onset.

Stable Graves' hyperthyroidism was defined as no progression to ophthalmopathy during 18 months of follow-up. Hyperthyroidism patients were newly diagnosed, with disease duration under 2 months, and aged 18 to 65 years. Patients with uncontrolled infections, other autoimmune diseases, pregnancy or lactation were excluded. Diagnoses were established on the basis of clinical symptoms, serum thyroxine and TRAb, thyroid ultrasound, and orbital computed tomography. PBMCs were separated from roughly 10 ml of fresh peripheral blood using Ficoll-Paque density gradient centrifugation. Total RNA was extracted with Trizol reagent, and quality was checked on an Agilent 2100 Bioanalyzer. The CDR3 contains 16 residues when both ends are counted. According to the germline V gene, CDR1 reads MNHNS and CDR2 reads SASEGT. TCR beta CDR3 regions were amplified from RNA transcripts. A first-round RT-PCR of the TCR CDR3 used the HTBI primer set with the Qiagen OneStep RT-PCR kit. Libraries were constructed in a second round of multiplex PCR, after which size selection and purification were carried out. The libraries were sequenced on an Illumina HiSeq2000 using paired-end 100 bp reads. The source study handled its data this way. Raw data were processed with SOAPnuke, discarding reads with adapters, uncalled bases, mean Phred below 15, or no exact constant-primer or identifier match. COPE v1.2.5 was used to merge high-quality paired reads, and clonotypes were defined as unique nucleotide sequences. MiTCR v1.1 was used to align the clonotypes against IMGT TRBV, TRBD and TRBJ reference segments. Analysis was restricted to V-J combinations with a frequency above 0.0001, which covered roughly 99% of repertoires. A TCS score was defined as the ratio between F50 (clonal expansion) and ExV (chaos), using BLOSUM62-based TCRdist between CDR3 peptides within each V-J. Welch's t-statistics and random forest reduced 514 V-J features to fewer than 15, which were used in a naive Bayes classifier (R e1071). TCRdb reran the public reads through fastp at Q25 and MiXCR, keeping productive beta chains. Entries that share a CDR3 protein sequence are merged under the most common genes and DNA. TCRdb assigned the V and J calls; the authors' analysis was not used. A total of approximately 28,000 distinct CDR3 sequences appear in this sample, less than 45% of them only once. Around 10% of the sample comes from the top ten.

Source material: blood. The clonotype was recovered from a woman aged 30 to 39 with Graves' hyperthyroidism. Recombination connected TRBV6-1 to TRBJ1-5. CDR3 loop: CASSGWVWDGNQPRHY.